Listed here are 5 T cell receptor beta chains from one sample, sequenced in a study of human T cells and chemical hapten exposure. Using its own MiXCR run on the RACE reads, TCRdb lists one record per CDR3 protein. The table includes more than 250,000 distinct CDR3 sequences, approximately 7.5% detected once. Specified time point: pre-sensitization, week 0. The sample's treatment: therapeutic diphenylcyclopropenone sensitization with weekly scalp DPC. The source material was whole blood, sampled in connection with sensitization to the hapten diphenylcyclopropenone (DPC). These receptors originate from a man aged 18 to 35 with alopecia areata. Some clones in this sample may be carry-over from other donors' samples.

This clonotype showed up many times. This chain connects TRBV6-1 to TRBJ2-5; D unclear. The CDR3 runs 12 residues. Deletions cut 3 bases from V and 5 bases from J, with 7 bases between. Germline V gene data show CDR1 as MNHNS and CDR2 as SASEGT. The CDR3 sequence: CASSDGAETQYF. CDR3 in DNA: TGTGCCAGCAGTGACGGCGCCGAGACCCAGTACTTC.

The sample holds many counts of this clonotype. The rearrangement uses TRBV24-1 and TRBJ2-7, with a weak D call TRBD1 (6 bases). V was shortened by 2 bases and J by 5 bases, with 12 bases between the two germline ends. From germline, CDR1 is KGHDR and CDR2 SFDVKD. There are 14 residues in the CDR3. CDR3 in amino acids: CATSDYGQGNEQYF. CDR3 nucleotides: TGTGCCACCAGTGATTACGGGCAGGGGAACGAGCAGTACTTC.

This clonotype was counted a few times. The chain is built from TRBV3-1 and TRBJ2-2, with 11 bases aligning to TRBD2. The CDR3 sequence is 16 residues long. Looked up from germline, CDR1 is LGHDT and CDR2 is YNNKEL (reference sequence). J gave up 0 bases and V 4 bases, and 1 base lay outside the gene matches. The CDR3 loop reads CASSPTSGTNTGELFF. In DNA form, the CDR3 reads TGTGCCAGCAGCCCGACTAGCGGGACGAACACCGGGGAGCTGTTTTTT.

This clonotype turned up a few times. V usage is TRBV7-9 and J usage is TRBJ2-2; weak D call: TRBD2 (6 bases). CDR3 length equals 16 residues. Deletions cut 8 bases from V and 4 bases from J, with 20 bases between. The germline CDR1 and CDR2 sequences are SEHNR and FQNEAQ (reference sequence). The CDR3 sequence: CASPTRDSAGTGELFF. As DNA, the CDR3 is TGTGCCAGCCCTACACGGGACTCGGCGGGCACCGGGGAGCTGTTTTTT. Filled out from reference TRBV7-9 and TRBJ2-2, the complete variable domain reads DTGVSQNPRHKITKRGQNVTFRCDPISEHNRLYWYRQTLGQGPEFLTYFQNEAQLEKSRLLSDRFSAERPKGSFSTLEIQRTEQGDSAMYLCASPTRDSAGTGELFFGEGSRLTVL.

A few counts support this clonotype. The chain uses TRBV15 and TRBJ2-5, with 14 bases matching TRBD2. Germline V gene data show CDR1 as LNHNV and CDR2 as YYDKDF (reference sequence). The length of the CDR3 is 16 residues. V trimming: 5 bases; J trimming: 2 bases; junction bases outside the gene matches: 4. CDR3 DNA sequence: TGTGCCACCAGCTCCCGACTAGCGGGGGGGCAAGAGACCCAGTACTTC. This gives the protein CATSSRLAGGQETQYF.